The source of this T cell receptor beta chain is a study of T and B cells in COVID-19 patients (dated by TCRdb to 2018 to 2020). Some background on the complete study: In this study, adaptive immunity was profiled in COVID-19 patients who either had active infection or had recovered, using TRB and IGH repertoire sequencing of peripheral blood. Up to about 10 follow-up blood samples were collected per patient, with some samples spanning different disease stages in the same individual. Comorbidities linked to unfavorable COVID-19 outcome were present in most of the 20 patients in the active-infection cohort. The recovered cohort had a median age of around 30 years, compared with approximately 70 years in the active-infection cohort. A recovered cohort included around 18 patients who provided roughly 20 samples, and most of these patients had mild to moderate COVID-19 treated on an outpatient basis. In the active-infection cohort, about 65% of the roughly 20 patients were critically ill and required mechanical ventilation or ECMO. Over 7.5 million TCR sequences were analysed from a TCR and BCR sequence repository that comprised some 40 patients and 55 to 75 time points. For the repertoire analyses, the comparison was an age-matched reference group of under 45 healthy donors who were negative for COVID-19 antibodies. A couple of patients belonged to both the recovered and active cohorts because samples were available from active disease and after recovery.

Genomic DNA extracted from blood, in amounts of about 220-500 ng, served as the starting material for amplifying TRB repertoires. The sequencer was an Illumina MiSeq. TRB rearrangements were amplified by multiplex PCR with BIOMED2 TRB-A/B primer pools. Illumina-compatible adapters and 7-nucleotide sample barcodes were attached to the amplicons through two consecutive PCRs. Phusion HS II polymerase was used for all library PCRs. The amplicons were purified from gel with the NucleoSpin Gel and PCR Clean-up kit, measured on Qubit, and combined at roughly 4.4 nM. Before Illumina next-generation sequencing, the quality of the amplicon pool was assessed on an Agilent 2100 Bioanalyzer. On the authors' methods: Annotation of TRB rearrangements was performed with MiXCR 3.0.8 using the default MiXCR reference library. Non-productive reads and sequences with fewer than 2 reads were excluded, and each unique CDR3 nucleotide sequence counted as one clone. Clonality, diversity, richness and V-J gene usage were computed in R 3.5.1. GLIPH2 was used for TCR clustering by CDR3 similarity, and generation probabilities were calculated by OLGA. GLIPH2 clusters were kept only if they contained at least four unique TCR clonotypes found in at least three individuals. TCRdb reanalyzed the raw reads on its own, using fastp at Q25 for trimming and MiXCR for clone calling, and kept in-frame beta chains. When rows share a CDR3 protein, they turn into one entry using the most common DNA and genes. These V and J calls are TCRdb output, not the study's own analysis. The sample contains 6,000 or so distinct CDR3 sequences, roughly 26% of them found a single time. The top ten constitute approximately 10% of the sample.

What the authors observed across the whole study: During active COVID-19 the TRB repertoires were highly clonal, but at recovery diversity and richness rose above the levels seen in healthy donors. Strongly skewed TRBV/TRBJ gene usage was reported in patients with COVID-19. The recovered cohort had about 2,300 exclusive TCR clusters, including 31 low-pGen clusters. It was stated that prospective validation of the reported TCR clusters was required before the clusters could be put to clinical use. Specific T cell subsets (CD4+/Treg/CD8+) and sorted SARS-CoV-2-responsive or tetramer+ T cells had not yet been sequenced, and these experiments were ongoing. Blood samples obtained from mildly ill patients during symptoms, as well as early samples obtained from severe cases, were available only in scarce numbers. The cohort was considered too small to assess HLA contributions to COVID-19 susceptibility or severity.

Based on the germline V gene, the CDR1 and CDR2 sequences are MNHEY and SVGAGI. Spanning cysteine to phenylalanine, the CDR3 consists of 16 amino acids. The sequence is cut down to CDR3 DNA, 48 bases in frame from base 1. V is cut by 0 bases and J by 8 bases, and the space between the germline ends is 14 bases. Taking its sample share into account, this clonotype is medium-sized (0.01 to 0.1%). Its antigen is unknown. No qualities accompany the bases; no much larger clone lies one base away. This receptor was identified in a human donor with active COVID-19. The chain links TRBV6-5 with TRBJ1-6, with no reliable assignment of the D segment. Sequencing input: blood. The DNA sequence reads TGTGCCAGCAGTTACTCCCGTGGGAAAAGGGATTCACCCCTCCACTTT. It is translated as CASSYSRGKRDSPLHF.